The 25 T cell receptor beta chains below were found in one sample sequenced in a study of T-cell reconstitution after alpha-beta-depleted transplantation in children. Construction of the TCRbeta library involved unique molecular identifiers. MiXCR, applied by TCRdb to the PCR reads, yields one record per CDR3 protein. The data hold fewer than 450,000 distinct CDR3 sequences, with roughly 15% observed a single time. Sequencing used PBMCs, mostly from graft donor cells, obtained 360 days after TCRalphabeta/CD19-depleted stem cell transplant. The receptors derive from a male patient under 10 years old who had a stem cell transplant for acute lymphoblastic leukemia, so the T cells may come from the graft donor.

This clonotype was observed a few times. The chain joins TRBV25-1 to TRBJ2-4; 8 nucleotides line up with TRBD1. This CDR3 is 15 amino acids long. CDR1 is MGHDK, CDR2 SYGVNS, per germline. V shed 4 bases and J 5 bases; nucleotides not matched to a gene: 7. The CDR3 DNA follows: TGTGCCAGCAGTGGTACAGGGACAGGTCAAAACATTCAGTACTTC. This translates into CASSGTGTGQNIQYF.

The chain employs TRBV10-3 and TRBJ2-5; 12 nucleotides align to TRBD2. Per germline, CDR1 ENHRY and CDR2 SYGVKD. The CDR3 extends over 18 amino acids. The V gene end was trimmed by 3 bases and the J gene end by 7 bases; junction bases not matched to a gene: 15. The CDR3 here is CAISDPSGRALRRSTQYF. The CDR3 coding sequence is TGTGCCATCAGTGACCCTAGCGGGAGGGCCCTCCGGCGGTCGACCCAGTACTTC.

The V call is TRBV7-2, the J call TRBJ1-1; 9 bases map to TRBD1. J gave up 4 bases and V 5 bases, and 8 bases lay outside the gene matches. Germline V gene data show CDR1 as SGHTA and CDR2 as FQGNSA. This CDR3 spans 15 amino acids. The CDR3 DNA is TGTGCCAGCAGCCCAGGGACAGGGATGGGCACTGAAGCTTTCTTT. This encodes CASSPGTGMGTEAFF. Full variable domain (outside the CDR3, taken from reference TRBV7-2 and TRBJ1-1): GAGVSQSPSNKVTEKGKDVELRCDPISGHTALYWYRQSLGQGLEFLIYFQGNSAPDKSGLPSDRFSAERTGGSVSTLTIQRTQQEDSAVYLCASSPGTGMGTEAFFGQGTRLTVV.

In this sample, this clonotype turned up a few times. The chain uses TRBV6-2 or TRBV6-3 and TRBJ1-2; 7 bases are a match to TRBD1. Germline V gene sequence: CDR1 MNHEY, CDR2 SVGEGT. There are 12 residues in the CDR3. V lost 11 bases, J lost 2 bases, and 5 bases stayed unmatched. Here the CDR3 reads CAAKGGNYGYTF. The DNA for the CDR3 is TGTGCCGCCAAAGGGGGCAACTATGGCTACACCTTC.

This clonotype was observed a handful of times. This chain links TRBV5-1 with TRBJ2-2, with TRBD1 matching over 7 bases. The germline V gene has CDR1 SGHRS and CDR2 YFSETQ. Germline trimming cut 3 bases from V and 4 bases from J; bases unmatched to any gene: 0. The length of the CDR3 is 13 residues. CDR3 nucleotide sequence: TGCGCCAGCAGCTACAGGGGCACCGGGGAGCTGTTTTTT. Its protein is CASSYRGTGELFF.

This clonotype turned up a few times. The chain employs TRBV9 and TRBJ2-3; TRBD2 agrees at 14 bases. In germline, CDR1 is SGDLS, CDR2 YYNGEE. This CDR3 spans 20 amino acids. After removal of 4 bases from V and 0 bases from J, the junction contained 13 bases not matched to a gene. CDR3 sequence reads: CASSPEGLAGVGGSTDTQYF. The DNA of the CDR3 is TGTGCCAGCAGCCCCGAGGGACTAGCGGGAGTAGGGGGAAGCACAGATACGCAGTATTTT.

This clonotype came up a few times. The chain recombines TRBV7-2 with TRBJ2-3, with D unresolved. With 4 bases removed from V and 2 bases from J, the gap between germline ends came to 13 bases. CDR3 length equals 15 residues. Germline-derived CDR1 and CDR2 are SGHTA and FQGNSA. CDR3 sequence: CASSSGRRITDTQYF. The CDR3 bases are TGTGCCAGCAGCTCCGGACGCAGGATCACAGATACGCAGTATTTT.

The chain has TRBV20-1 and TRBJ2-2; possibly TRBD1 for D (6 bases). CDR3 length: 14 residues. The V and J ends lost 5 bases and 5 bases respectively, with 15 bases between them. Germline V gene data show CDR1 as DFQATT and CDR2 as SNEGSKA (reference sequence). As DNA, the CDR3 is TGCAGTGCTGCGGCTTACAGGGTTACCGGGGAGCTGTTTTTT. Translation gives CSAAAYRVTGELFF.

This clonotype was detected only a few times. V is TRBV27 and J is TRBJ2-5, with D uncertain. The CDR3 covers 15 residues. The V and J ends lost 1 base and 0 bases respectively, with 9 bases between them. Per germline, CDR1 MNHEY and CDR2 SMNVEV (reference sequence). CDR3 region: CASSLLGAHQETQYF. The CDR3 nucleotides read TGTGCCAGCAGTTTATTAGGCGCCCACCAAGAGACCCAGTACTTC.

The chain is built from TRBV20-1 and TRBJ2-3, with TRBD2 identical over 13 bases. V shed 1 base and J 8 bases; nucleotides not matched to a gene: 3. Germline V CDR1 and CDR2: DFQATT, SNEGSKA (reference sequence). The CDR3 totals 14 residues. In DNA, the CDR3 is TGCAGTGCTAGAGGACTAGCGGGAGGAGGTACGCAGTATTTT. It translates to CSARGLAGGGTQYF.

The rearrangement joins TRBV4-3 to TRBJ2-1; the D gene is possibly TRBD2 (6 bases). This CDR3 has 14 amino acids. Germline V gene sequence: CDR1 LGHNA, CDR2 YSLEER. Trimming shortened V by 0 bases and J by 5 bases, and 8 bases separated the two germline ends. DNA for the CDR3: TGCGCCAGCAGCCAAGAGGGGGGAGACAATGAGCAGTTCTTC. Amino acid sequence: CASSQEGGDNEQFF.

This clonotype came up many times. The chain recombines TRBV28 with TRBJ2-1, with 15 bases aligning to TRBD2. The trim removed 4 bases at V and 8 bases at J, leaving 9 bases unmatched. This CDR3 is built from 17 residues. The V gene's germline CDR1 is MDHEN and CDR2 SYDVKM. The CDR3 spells CASSSPGLAGGGDEQFF. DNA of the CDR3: TGTGCCAGCAGTTCGCCGGGACTAGCGGGAGGTGGGGATGAGCAGTTCTTC.

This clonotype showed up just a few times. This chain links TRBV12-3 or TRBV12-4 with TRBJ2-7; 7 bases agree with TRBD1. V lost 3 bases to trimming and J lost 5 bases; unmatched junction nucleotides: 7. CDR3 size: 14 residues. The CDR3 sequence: CASSFRGMGDEQYF. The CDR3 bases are TGTGCCAGCAGTTTCAGGGGGATGGGCGACGAGCAGTACTTC.

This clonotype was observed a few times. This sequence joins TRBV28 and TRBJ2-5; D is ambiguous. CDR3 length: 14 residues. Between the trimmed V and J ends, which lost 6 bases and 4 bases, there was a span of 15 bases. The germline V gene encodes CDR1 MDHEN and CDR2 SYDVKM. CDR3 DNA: TGTGCCAGCAGCCCCGCCCCGGTGGGAGAGACCCAGTACTTC. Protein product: CASSPAPVGETQYF.

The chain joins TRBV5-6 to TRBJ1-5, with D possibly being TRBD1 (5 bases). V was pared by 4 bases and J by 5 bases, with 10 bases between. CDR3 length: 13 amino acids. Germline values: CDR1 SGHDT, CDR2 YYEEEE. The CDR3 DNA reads TGTGCCAGCAGCATTGGAGGGGATCAGCCCCAGCATTTT. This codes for CASSIGGDQPQHF.

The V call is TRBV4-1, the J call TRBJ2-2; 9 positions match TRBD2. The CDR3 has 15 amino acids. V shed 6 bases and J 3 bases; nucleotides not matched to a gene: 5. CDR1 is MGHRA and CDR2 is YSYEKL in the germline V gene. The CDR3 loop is CASRLREGYTGELFF. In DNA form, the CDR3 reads TGCGCCAGCAGACTGCGGGAGGGATACACCGGGGAGCTGTTTTTT.

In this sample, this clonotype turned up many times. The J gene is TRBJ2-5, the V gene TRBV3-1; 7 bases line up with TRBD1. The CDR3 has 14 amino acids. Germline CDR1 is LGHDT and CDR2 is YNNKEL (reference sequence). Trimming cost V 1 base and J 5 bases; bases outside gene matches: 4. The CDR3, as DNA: TGTGCCAGCAGCCAAGTAGACAGGGATGAGACCCAGTACTTC. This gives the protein CASSQVDRDETQYF.

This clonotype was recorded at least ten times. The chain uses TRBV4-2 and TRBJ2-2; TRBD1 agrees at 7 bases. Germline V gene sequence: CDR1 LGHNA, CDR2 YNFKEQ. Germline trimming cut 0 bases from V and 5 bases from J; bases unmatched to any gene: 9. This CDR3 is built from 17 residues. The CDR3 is CASSQDSKTGRTGELFF. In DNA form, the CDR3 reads TGTGCCAGCAGCCAAGATTCCAAGACAGGGCGAACCGGGGAGCTGTTTTTT.

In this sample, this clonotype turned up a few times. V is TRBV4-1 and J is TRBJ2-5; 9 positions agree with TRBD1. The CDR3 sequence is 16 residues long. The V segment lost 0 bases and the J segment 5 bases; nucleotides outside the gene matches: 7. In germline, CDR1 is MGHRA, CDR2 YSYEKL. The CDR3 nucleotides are TGCGCCAGCAGCCAAGAAGGACAGGGGACATGGGAGACCCAGTACTTC. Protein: CASSQEGQGTWETQYF.

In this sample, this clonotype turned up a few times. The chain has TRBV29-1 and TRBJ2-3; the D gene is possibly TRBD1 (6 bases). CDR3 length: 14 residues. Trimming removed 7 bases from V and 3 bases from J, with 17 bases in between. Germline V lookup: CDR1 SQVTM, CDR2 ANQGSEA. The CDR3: CSDAQGLGTDTQYF. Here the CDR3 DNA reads TGCAGCGATGCACAGGGCCTTGGGACAGATACGCAGTATTTT.

For the CDR3, the DNA is TGTGCCAGCTCGGAGGCGGGACAGCTCTACGAGCAGTACTTC. Its translation: CASSEAGQLYEQYF. The V call is TRBV18, the J call TRBJ2-7, with D maybe TRBD1 (7 bases). This CDR3 spans 14 amino acids. Between the trimmed V and J ends, which lost 6 bases and 3 bases, there was a span of 15 bases. CDR1 and CDR2 from the germline V gene are KGHSH and LQKENI.

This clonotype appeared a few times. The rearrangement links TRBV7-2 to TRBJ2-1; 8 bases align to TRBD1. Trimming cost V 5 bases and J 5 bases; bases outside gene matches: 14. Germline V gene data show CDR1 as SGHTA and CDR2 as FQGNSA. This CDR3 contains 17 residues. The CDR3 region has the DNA TGTGCCAGCAGCCTATTACTGGGCAGGGGGCGCGACAATGAGCAGTTCTTC. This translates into CASSLLLGRGRDNEQFF. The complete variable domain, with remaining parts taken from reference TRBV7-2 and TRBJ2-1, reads GAGVSQSPSNKVTEKGKDVELRCDPISGHTALYWYRQSLGQGLEFLIYFQGNSAPDKSGLPSDRFSAERTGGSVSTLTIQRTQQEDSAVYLCASSLLLGRGRDNEQFFGPGTRLTVL.

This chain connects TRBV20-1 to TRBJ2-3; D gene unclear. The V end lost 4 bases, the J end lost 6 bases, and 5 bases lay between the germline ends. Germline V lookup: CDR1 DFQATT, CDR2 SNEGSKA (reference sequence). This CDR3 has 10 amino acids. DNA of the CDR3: TGCAGTGCTATGGGCGATACGCAGTATTTT. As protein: CSAMGDTQYF.

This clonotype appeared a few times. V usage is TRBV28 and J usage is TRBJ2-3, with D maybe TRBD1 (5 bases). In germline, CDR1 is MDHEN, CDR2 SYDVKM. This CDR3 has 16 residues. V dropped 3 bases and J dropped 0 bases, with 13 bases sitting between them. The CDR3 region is CASSFVWGGSTDTQYF. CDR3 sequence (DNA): TGTGCCAGCAGTTTTGTTTGGGGCGGTAGCACAGATACGCAGTATTTT.

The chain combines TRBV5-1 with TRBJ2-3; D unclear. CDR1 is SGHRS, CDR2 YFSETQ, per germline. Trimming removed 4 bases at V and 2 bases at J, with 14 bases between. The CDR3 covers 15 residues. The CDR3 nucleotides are TGCGCCAGCAGCATCGGCCGCCAGATCACAGATACGCAGTATTTT. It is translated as CASSIGRQITDTQYF.